The 24 T cell receptor beta chains below come from one sample, sequenced in a study of cytomegalovirus exposure and HLA in healthy donors. The study ran its PCR with 60 Vbeta and 13 Jbeta primers. Using immunoSEQ multiplex PCR, the repertoire was profiled, and TCRdb retains in-frame clones only, with some absent. The sample lists 200,000 to 250,000 clones, roughly four fifths occurring once. Material: PBMCs. Receptors originate from a girl aged 10-17 years in good health and CMV-seronegative.

The V gene is TRBV18, the J gene TRBJ2-5; 9 bases line up with TRBD2. After removal of 0 bases from V and 5 bases from J, the junction contained 1 base not matched to a gene. Germline loops: CDR1 KGHSH, CDR2 LQKENI. The CDR3 is made up of 14 amino acids. The CDR3 protein is CASSPPGLAETQYF. For the CDR3, the DNA is TGTGCCAGCTCACCACCGGGACTAGCTGAGACCCAGTACTTC.

This clone was detected only once. This chain connects TRBV11-2 to TRBJ2-7; 12 positions match TRBD2. Germline V gene lookup returns CDR1 SGHAT and CDR2 FQNNGV. The V gene end was trimmed by 5 bases and the J gene end by 0 bases; junction bases not matched to a gene: 2. The CDR3 totals 15 residues. DNA for the CDR3: TGTGCCAGCAGCCCGGGACTAGCGGGCTCCTACGAGCAGTACTTC. Translation gives CASSPGLAGSYEQYF. The full variable domain, with the rest looked up from reference TRBV11-2 and TRBJ2-7, is EAGVAQSPRYKIIEKRQSVAFWCNPISGHATLYWYQQILGQGPKLLIQFQNNGVVDDSQLPKDRFSAERLKGVDSTLKIQPAKLEDSAVYLCASSPGLAGSYEQYFGPGTRLTVT.

The V and J genes are TRBV15 and TRBJ2-5; weak D call: TRBD2 (5 bases). There are 12 residues in the CDR3. Germline CDR1 LNHNV, CDR2 YYDKDF (reference sequence). The V end lost 4 bases, the J end lost 4 bases, and 7 bases lay between the germline ends. For the CDR3, the DNA is TGTGCCACCAGCACTAGCAGAGAGACCCAGTACTTC. Translation: CATSTSRETQYF.

The rearrangement links TRBV2 to TRBJ2-1; TRBD1 might be the D (6 bases). Trimming pared 4 bases from V and 2 bases from J, leaving 15 bases between. Germline CDR1 SNHLY, CDR2 FYNNEI. The CDR3 has 16 amino acids. CDR3 DNA sequence: TGTGCCAGCAGTGTAACAGGGACCATAACCTACAATGAGCAGTTCTTC. Its translation: CASSVTGTITYNEQFF.

The rearrangement joins TRBV2 to TRBJ1-1; no definite D call. Germline CDR1 reads SNHLY; CDR2 reads FYNNEI. The CDR3 consists of 14 residues. V was clipped by 4 bases and J by 1 base, with 10 bases between them. The DNA for the CDR3 is TGTGCCAGCAGTGTCAGTCAACGGAACACTGAAGCTTTCTTT. Protein product: CASSVSQRNTEAFF.

The chain recombines TRBV10-2 with TRBJ2-1; tentatively, D is TRBD1 (5 bases). This CDR3 has 15 residues. Germline loops: CDR1 WSHSY, CDR2 SAAADI. Trimming took 3 bases from V and 0 from J, leaving 9 bases between them. This chain's CDR3 is CASSDDSSSYNEQFF. The CDR3 nucleotides read TGCGCCAGCAGTGACGACAGTAGCTCCTACAATGAGCAGTTCTTC.

V and J are TRBV19 and TRBJ1-2; D gene uncertain. Germline V gives CDR1 LNHDA, CDR2 SQIVND (reference sequence). V was shortened by 3 bases and J by 3 bases, with 11 bases between the two germline ends. The CDR3 is 14 residues long. CDR3 amino acids: CASSMIVTDYGYTF. The CDR3 nucleotides are TGTGCCAGTAGTATGATTGTCACAGACTATGGCTACACCTTC.

This chain joins TRBV9 and TRBJ2-5; 7 bases are shared with TRBD1. The better agreement between TRBJ2-7 and the DNA end casts doubt on the J call. This CDR3 contains 14 residues. Germline CDR1 is SGDLS and CDR2 is YYNGEE. The CDR3 is CASSTGTATYEQYF. The CDR3, as DNA: TGTGCCAGCAGCACGGGGACAGCTACCTACGAGCAGTACTTC.

This clone was observed once. The chain links TRBV19 to TRBJ1-6; 8 bases map to TRBD1. V was clipped by 1 base and J by 8 bases; unmatched bases: 4. The CDR3 is 15 residues long. CDR1 is LNHDA and CDR2 is SQIVND in the germline V gene (reference sequence). The CDR3 is CASSIVAGGDSPLHF. The CDR3 coding sequence is TGTGCCAGTAGTATAGTTGCAGGGGGCGATTCACCCCTCCACTTT.

This clone was counted once. This chain connects TRBV28 to TRBJ2-1; 7 positions agree with TRBD1. The CDR3 contains 15 residues. Germline-derived CDR1 and CDR2 are MDHEN and SYDVKM. V lost 10 bases to trimming and J lost 7 bases; unmatched junction nucleotides: 16. CDR3 sequence reads: CAISPGTVMINEQFF. CDR3 nucleotides: TGTGCCATAAGTCCCGGGACAGTAATGATAAATGAGCAGTTCTTC.

To note about this clone: The junction differs from germline at one of its ends, possibly a read error. The V call is TRBV7-7, the J call TRBJ1-4; D is unresolved. The CDR3 spans 13 residues. Germline V lookup: CDR1 SSHAT, CDR2 FNYEAQ (reference sequence). The CDR3 loop reads CASNRTDIEYLFF. In DNA, the CDR3 is TGTGCTAGCAACCGAACCGACATTGAGTATCTGTTTTTT. The whole variable domain, filled in from reference TRBV7-7 and TRBJ1-4, reads GAGVSQSPRYKVTKRGQDVTLRCDPISSHATLYWYQQALGQGPEFLTYFNYEAQPDKSGLPSDRFSAERPEGSISTLTIQRTEQRDSAMYRCASNRTDIEYLFFGSGTQLSVL.

The rearrangement links TRBV30 to TRBJ1-1; 9 nucleotides align to TRBD1. The CDR3 has 18 residues. The V and J ends lost 2 bases and 0 bases, in that order; junction bases with no gene match: 13. CDR1 GTSNPN and CDR2 SVGIG come from the germline V gene (reference sequence). CDR3 DNA: TGTGCCTGGAGTCAACAATCCGGGACAGGGATTCTGAACACTGAAGCTTTCTTT. This translates into CAWSQQSGTGILNTEAFF.

The chain has TRBV7-9 and TRBJ1-4; a possible D gene is TRBD1 (5 bases). Germline assignment: CDR1 SEHNR and CDR2 FQNEAQ (reference sequence). The length of the CDR3 is 14 residues. V was pared by 5 bases and J by 1 base, with 8 bases between. The CDR3 DNA reads as TGTGCCAGCAGCCTAGACAGAACTAATGAAAAACTGTTTTTT. It is translated as CASSLDRTNEKLFF.

The V call is TRBV4-2, the J call TRBJ2-2, with 8 bases lining up with TRBD2. The CDR3 is 17 amino acids. Trimming cost V 6 bases and J 5 bases; bases outside gene matches: 14. CDR1 and CDR2 from the germline V gene are LGHNA and YNFKEQ. The CDR3 DNA follows: TGTGCCAGCAGGGACCGGCCGGGACTAGGGGTAACCGGGGAGCTGTTTTTT. It specifies CASRDRPGLGVTGELFF.

The chain couples TRBV5-4 to TRBJ2-1, with D tentatively TRBD2 (6 bases). The CDR3 runs 15 residues. CDR1 and CDR2 (germline): SGHNT, YYREEE (reference sequence). V dropped 0 bases and J dropped 5 bases, with 12 bases sitting between them. In DNA, the CDR3 is TGTGCCAGCAGCTTGGCAGTGGCGGGGAACAATGAGCAGTTCTTC. Amino acid sequence: CASSLAVAGNNEQFF.

In its sample, this clone was seen a few times. The gene calls are TRBV6-5 and TRBJ2-3, with 7 bases fitting TRBD1. V lost 6 bases, J lost 0 bases, and 6 bases stayed unmatched. From germline, CDR1 is MNHEY and CDR2 SVGAGI. The CDR3 extends over 15 amino acids. The CDR3 loop is CASSNRGPSTDTQYF. The CDR3, as DNA: TGTGCCAGCAGCAACAGGGGACCCAGCACAGATACGCAGTATTTT.

This clone has a handful of counts. The J gene is TRBJ2-3, the V gene TRBV15; D is perhaps TRBD1 (6 bases). V lost 1 base and J 3 bases, leaving 14 bases between the germline ends. The CDR3 extends over 16 amino acids. The germline V gene encodes CDR1 LNHNV and CDR2 YYDKDF (reference sequence). The CDR3 protein is CATSRGFGQGTDTQYF. The CDR3 DNA is TGTGCCACCAGCAGAGGGTTTGGGCAGGGGACAGATACGCAGTATTTT.

This chain links TRBV7-8 with TRBJ1-1; 10 bases match TRBD1. The V and J ends lost 4 bases and 4 bases, in that order; junction bases with no gene match: 6. CDR1 SGHVS and CDR2 FQNEAQ come from the germline V gene. This CDR3 has 15 amino acids. CDR3 sequence: CASSSTGGVSTEAFF. The CDR3 coding sequence is TGTGCCAGCAGCTCGACAGGGGGCGTAAGCACTGAAGCTTTCTTT.

The CDR3 sequence is CASRPGQGNQPQHF. CDR3 bases: TGTGCCAGCAGGCCCGGACAGGGCAATCAGCCCCAGCATTTT. J is TRBJ1-5 and V is TRBV27, with 7 nucleotides matching TRBD1. Looked up from germline, CDR1 is MNHEY and CDR2 is SMNVEV (reference sequence). V shed 6 bases and J 2 bases; nucleotides not matched to a gene: 4. The CDR3 consists of 14 residues.

The CDR3 reads CASSLGEAGNQPQHF. As DNA, the CDR3 is TGTGCCAGCAGCTTAGGTGAGGCGGGCAATCAGCCCCAGCATTTT. The chain uses TRBV7-2 and TRBJ1-5; D remains unclear. The CDR3 contains 15 residues. Germline V gene data show CDR1 as SGHTA and CDR2 as FQGNSA. V gave up 1 base and J gave up 2 bases, with 9 bases separating them.

The chain is built from TRBV7-9 and TRBJ2-3; no reliable D call. With 4 bases removed from V and 0 bases from J, the gap between germline ends came to 11 bases. Germline CDR1 reads SEHNR; CDR2 reads FQNEAQ (reference sequence). The CDR3 is made up of 15 amino acids. The CDR3, as DNA: TGTGCCAGCAGCTCGATAACAGAAAGCACAGATACGCAGTATTTT. Translating gives CASSSITESTDTQYF.

CDR3 nucleotides: TGTGCCAGCAGCTTACGGTGGCAGGCTTACACCGGGGAGCTGTTTTTT. This gives the protein CASSLRWQAYTGELFF. The rearrangement links TRBV7-2 to TRBJ2-2; D gene unclear. The CDR3 extends over 16 amino acids. Trimming cost V 2 bases and J 3 bases, with 13 bases left between them. The germline CDR1 and CDR2 sequences are SGHTA and FQGNSA.

CDR3 loop: CASSVDFASGQNTGELFF. CDR3 nucleotide sequence: TGTGCCAGCAGCGTAGATTTTGCTAGCGGACAGAACACCGGGGAGCTGTTTTTT. The chain is built from TRBV9 and TRBJ2-2; 7 positions match TRBD2. This CDR3 is 18 amino acids long. Germline CDR1 reads SGDLS; CDR2 reads YYNGEE. V lost 0 bases and J lost 1; bases outside the gene matches: 9.

The rearrangement joins TRBV6-6 to TRBJ1-1; 7 bases map to TRBD1. Germline V gene data show CDR1 as MNHNY and CDR2 as SVGAGI (reference sequence). The CDR3 is 13 residues long. J gave up 11 bases and V 7 bases, and 13 bases lay outside the gene matches. The CDR3 DNA reads TGTGCCAGCATCCTGATAGGGGGCCGGGATGCTTTCTTT. This gives the protein CASILIGGRDAFF.